This TCR beta chain emerged from a study of beta chain features in type 1 diabetes. Regarding the study as a whole: An over-representation of cells with high TCR expression could result from cDNA sequencing. Type 1 diabetes patients had moderately but significantly shorter TCRB CDR3s in all four CD4+ subsets. For patients, the naive, central memory and Treg TCRB repertoires appeared more alike than for healthy donors.

Comment on this clone: The antigen is unknown.

One heparinised blood draw averaging approximately 100 mL was given by each donor. Reverse transcription of all isolated RNA meant that expressed TCRB transcripts were sequenced. Sequencing was performed with immunoSEQ multiplex PCR; in TCRdb, only in-frame clones are kept and a portion is missing. This table has 600,000 to 650,000 clones, roughly 15% appearing once. The CDR3 covers 15 residues. The germline gives CDR1 MDHEN, CDR2 SYDVKM. The V gene end was trimmed by 1 base and the J gene end by 5 bases; junction bases not matched to a gene: 8. The sample consisted of naive CD4+ T cells from blood. The receptor was derived from a man in his late teens or twenties in good health. The J gene is TRBJ2-7, the V gene TRBV28; 7 nucleotides agree with TRBD1. The CDR3 here is CASSLSPTGTHEQYF. CDR3 DNA: TGTGCCAGCAGTTTATCCCCGACAGGGACGCACGAGCAGTACTTC. Supplemented by reference TRBV28 and TRBJ2-7, the full variable domain reads DVKVTQSSRYLVKRTGEKVFLECVQDMDHENMFWYRQDPGLGLRLIYFSYDVKMKEKGDIPEGYSVSREKKERFSLILESASTNQTSMYLCASSLSPTGTHEQYFGPGTRLTVT.